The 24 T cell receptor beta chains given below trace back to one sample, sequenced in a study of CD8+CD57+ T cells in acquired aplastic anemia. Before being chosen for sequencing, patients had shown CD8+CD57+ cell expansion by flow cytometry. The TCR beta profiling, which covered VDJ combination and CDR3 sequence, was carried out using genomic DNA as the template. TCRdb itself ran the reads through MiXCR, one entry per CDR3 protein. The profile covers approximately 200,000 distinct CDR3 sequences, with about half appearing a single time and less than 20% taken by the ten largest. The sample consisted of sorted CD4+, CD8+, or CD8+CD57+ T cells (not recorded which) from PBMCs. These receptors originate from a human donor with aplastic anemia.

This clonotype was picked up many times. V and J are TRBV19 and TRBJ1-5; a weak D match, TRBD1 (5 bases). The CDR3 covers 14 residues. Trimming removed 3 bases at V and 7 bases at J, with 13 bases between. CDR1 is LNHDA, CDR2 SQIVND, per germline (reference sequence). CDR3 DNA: TGTGCCAGTAGTATGGGGGGGGAGGGACAGCCCCAGCATTTT. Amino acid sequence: CASSMGGEGQPQHF.

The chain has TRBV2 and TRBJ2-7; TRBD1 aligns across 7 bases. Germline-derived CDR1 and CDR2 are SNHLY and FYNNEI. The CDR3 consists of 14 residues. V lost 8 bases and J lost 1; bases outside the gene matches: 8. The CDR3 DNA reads TGTGCCAGCGGCTTAGCGACAGGGTCCTACGAGCAGTACTTC. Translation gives CASGLATGSYEQYF.

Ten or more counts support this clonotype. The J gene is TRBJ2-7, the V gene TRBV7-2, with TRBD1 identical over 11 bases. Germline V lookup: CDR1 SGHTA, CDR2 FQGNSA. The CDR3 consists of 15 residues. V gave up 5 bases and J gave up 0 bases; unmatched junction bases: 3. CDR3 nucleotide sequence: TGTGCCAGCAGCCAGGGACAGGGGGTCTCCTACGAGCAGTACTTC. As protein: CASSQGQGVSYEQYF.

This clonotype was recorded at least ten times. CDR3 sequence reads: CASSLIGWAGAKNEKLFF. The DNA for the CDR3 is TGTGCCAGCAGCTTGATAGGCTGGGCGGGGGCGAAAAATGAAAAACTGTTTTTT. The chain joins TRBV5-8 to TRBJ1-4; possible D gene TRBD1, 6 bases. The CDR3 runs to 18 residues. Trimming left V 1 base short and J 5 bases short, with 21 bases between. Germline CDR1 reads SGHTS; CDR2 reads YDEGEE.

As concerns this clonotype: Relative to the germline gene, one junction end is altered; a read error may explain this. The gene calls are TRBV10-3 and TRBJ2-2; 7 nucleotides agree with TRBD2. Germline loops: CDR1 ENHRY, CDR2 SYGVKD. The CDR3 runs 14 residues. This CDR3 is CATSGGVDTGELSF. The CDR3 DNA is TGTGCCACGAGTGGGGGGGTAGACACCGGGGAGCTGTCTTTT.

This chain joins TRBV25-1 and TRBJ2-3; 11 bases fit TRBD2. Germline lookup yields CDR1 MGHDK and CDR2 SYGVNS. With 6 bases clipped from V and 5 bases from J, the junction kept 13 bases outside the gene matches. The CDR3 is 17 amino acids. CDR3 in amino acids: CASSQGRTSGGGDTQYF. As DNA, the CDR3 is TGTGCCAGCAGCCAAGGGAGAACTAGCGGGGGCGGAGATACGCAGTATTTT. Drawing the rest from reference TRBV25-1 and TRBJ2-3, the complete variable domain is EADIYQTPRYLVIGTGKKITLECSQTMGHDKMYWYQQDPGMELHLIHYSYGVNSTEKGDLSSESTVSRIRTEHFPLTLESARPSHTSQYLCASSQGRTSGGGDTQYFGPGTRLTVL.

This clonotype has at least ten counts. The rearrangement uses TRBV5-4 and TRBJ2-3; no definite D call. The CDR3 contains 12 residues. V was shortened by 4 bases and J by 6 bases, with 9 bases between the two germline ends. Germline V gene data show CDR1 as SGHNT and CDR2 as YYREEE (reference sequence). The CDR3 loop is CASSAAVDTQYF. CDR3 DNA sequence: TGTGCCAGCAGCGCCGCCGTCGATACGCAGTATTTT.

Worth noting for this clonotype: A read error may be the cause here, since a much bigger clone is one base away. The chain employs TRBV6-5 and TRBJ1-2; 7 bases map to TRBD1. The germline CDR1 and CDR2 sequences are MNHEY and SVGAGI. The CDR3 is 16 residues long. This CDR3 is CASSESRGSPNHGYTF. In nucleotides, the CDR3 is TGTGCCAGCAGTGAATCCAGGGGGTCTCCTAACCATGGCTACACCTTC.

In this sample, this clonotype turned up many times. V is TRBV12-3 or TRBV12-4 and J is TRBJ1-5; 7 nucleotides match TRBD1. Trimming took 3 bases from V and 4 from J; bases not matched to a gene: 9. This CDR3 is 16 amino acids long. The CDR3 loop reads CASSFEGNRGNQPQHF. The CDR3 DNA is TGTGCCAGCAGTTTCGAAGGAAACAGGGGAAATCAGCCCCAGCATTTT.

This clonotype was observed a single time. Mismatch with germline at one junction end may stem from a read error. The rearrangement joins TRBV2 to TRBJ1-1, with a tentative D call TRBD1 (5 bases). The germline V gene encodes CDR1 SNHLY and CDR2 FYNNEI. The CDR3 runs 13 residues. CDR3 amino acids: CARSLNRDPEAFF. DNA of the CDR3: TGTGCCCGCAGCCTCAACCGGGACCCTGAAGCTTTCTTT.

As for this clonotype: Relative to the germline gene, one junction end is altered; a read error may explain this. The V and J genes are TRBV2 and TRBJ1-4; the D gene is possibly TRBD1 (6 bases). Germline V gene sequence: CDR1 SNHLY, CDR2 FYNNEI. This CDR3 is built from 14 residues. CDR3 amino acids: CASREDRHNEKLFF. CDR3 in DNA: TGTGCCAGCAGGGAGGACAGACATAATGAAAAGCTGTTTTTT.

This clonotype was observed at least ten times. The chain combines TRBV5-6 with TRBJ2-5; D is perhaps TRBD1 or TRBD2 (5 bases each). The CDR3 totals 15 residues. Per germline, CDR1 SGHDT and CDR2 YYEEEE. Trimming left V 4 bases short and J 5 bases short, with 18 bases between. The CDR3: CASSPRSVGTETQYF. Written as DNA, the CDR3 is TGTGCCAGCAGCCCCCGTTCGGTAGGGACGGAGACCCAGTACTTC. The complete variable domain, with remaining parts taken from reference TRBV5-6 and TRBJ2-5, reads DAGVTQSPTHLIKTRGQQVTLRCSPKSGHDTVSWYQQALGQGPQFIFQYYEEEERQRGNFPDRFSGHQFPNYSSELNVNALLLGDSALYLCASSPRSVGTETQYFGPGTRLLVL.

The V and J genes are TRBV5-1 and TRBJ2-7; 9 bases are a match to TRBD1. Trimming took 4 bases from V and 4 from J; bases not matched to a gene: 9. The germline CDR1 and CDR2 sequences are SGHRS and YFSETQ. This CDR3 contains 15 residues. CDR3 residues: CASSQYGTGIYEQYF. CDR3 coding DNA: TGCGCCAGCAGCCAGTACGGGACAGGGATATACGAGCAGTACTTC.

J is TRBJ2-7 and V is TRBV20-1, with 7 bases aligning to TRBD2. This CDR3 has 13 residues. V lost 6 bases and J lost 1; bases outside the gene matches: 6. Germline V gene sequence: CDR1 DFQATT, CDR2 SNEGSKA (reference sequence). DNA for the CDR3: TGCAGTGCCACTTTCGGGGGGTCCTACGAGCAGTACTTC. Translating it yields CSATFGGSYEQYF.

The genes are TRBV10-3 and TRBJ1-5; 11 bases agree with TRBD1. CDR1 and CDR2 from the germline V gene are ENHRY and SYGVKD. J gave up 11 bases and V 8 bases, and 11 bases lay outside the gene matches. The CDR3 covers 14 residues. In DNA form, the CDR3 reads TGTGCCATCCGGACAGGGGGCCAGTGGGGGTCCCAGCATTTT. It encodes CAIRTGGQWGSQHF.

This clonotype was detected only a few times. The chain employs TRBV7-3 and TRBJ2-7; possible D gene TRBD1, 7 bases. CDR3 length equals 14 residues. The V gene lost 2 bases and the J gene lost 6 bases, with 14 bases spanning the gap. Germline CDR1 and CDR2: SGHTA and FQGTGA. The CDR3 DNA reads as TGTGCCAGCAGCTTACAGGGGGTCGGGGGCGAGCAGTACTTC. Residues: CASSLQGVGGEQYF.

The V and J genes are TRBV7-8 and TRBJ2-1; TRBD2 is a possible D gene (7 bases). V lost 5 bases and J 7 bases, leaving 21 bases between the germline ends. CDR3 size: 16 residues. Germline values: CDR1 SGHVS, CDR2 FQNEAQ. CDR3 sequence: CASSNLGSGGQNEQFF. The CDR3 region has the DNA TGTGCCAGCAGCAACCTAGGATCCGGGGGGCAGAATGAGCAGTTCTTC.

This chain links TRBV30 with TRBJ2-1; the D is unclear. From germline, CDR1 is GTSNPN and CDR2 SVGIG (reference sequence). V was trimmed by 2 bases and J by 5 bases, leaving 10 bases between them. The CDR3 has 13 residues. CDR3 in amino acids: CAWSNQGNNEQFF. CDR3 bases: TGTGCCTGGAGTAACCAAGGGAACAATGAGCAGTTCTTC.

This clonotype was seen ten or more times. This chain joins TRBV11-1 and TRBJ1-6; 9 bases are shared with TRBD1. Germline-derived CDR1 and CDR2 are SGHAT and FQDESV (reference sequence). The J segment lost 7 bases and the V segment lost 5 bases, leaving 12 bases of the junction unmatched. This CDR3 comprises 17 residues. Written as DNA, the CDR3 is TGTGCCAGCAGCCCGAGGGGGACAGGGACGAAGAATTCACCCCTCCACTTT. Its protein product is CASSPRGTGTKNSPLHF.

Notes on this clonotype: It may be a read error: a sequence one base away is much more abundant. CDR3 in DNA: TGTGCCAGCAGCTGGAGACAGGTAGGCGATACGCAGTATTTT. This sequence encodes CASSWRQVGDTQYF. The chain recombines TRBV11-2 with TRBJ2-3, with D tentatively TRBD1 (6 bases). CDR3 length equals 14 residues. With 4 bases removed from V and 6 bases from J, the gap between germline ends came to 14 bases. Looked up from germline, CDR1 is SGHAT and CDR2 is FQNNGV.

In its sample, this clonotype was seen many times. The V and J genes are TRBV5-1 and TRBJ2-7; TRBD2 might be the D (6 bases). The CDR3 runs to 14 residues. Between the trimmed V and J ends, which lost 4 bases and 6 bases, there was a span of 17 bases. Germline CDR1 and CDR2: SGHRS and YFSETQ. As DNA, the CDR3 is TGCGCCAGCAGCACCCGGACTAACACCGGCGAGCAGTACTTC. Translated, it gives CASSTRTNTGEQYF.

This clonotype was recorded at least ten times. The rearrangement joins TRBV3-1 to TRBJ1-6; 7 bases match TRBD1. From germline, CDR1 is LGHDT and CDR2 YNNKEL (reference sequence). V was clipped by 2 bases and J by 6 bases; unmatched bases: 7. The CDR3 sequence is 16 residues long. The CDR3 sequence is CASSQSHRGGNSPLHF. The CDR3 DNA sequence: TGTGCCAGCAGCCAATCACACAGGGGTGGTAATTCACCCCTCCACTTT.

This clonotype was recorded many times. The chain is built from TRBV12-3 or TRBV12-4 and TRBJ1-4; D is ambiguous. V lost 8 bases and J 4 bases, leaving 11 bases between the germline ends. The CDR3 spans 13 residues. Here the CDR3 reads CASQVNNNEKLFF. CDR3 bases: TGTGCCAGCCAGGTGAACAATAATGAAAAACTGTTTTTT.

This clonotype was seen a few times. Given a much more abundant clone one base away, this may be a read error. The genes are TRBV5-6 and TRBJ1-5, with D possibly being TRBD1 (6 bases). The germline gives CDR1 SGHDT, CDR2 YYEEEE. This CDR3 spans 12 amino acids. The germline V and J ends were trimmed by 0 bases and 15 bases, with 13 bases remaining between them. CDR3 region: CASSLEAGALHF. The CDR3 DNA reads TGTGCCAGCAGCTTGGAGGCAGGGGCCCTGCATTTT.